This T cell receptor beta chain was documented in a study of circulating and synovial CD4+ cells in juvenile arthritis. The V gene lost 7 bases and the J gene lost 3 bases, with 17 bases spanning the gap. The CDR3 length is 15 residues. From germline, CDR1 is SGHRS and CDR2 YFSETQ. Study results and caveats: Measured synovium overlap likely understates the true shared repertoire.

Concerning this clone itself: Its cognate antigen is unknown.

The repertoire was sequenced with immunoSEQ multiplex PCR; TCRdb's copy has only in-frame clones and lacks some. This sample has about 3,800 clones, with roughly 83% found just once. Material for sequencing was CD4+ T cells from synovial fluid. The source of this sequence is a human donor with juvenile idiopathic arthritis. The rearrangement joins TRBV5-1 to TRBJ2-1; possible D gene TRBD2, 5 bases. As DNA, the CDR3 is TGCGCCAGCTCCCGAGAGGGCGGAATCTACAATGAGCAGTTCTTC. Translating gives CASSREGGIYNEQFF.